Listed below are T cell receptor beta chains from one sample, sequenced in a study of T cell responses to AZD1222 COVID-19 vaccine. TCRdb's table, derived via immunoSEQ multiplex PCR, lists solely in-frame clones and lacks some. The table includes roughly 130,000 clones, 87% detected once. The sample was peripheral blood, taken on day 0 of AZD1222 vaccination. The receptor source for this set is an adult in good health. Both conserved end residues are part of each CDR3. A D gene is named only where the DNA matches it firmly.

j_call d_call v_call cdr3_aa
TRBJ1-2 TRBD1 TRBV6-5 CASSYARGTSNYGYTF
TRBJ1-5 - TRBV10-1 CASSESGNTYSNQPQHF
TRBJ1-3 - TRBV5-1 CASSSSDMPGNTIYF
TRBJ1-2 TRBD1 TRBV30 CARGSGTGGGYGYTF
TRBJ2-7 - TRBV28 CASRTGSDYEQYF
TRBJ1-1 TRBD1 TRBV6-6 CASTRAGRDRVGAEAFF
TRBJ1-2 - TRBV4-3 CASSQDSVNYGYTF
TRBJ2-7 - TRBV7-2 CASSLSGINEQYF
TRBJ1-5 - TRBV28 CASSFFIVERGNQPQHF
TRBJ1-3 - TRBV4-2 CASEGQRNSGNTIYF
TRBJ2-1 TRBD2 TRBV4-2 CASSQVRGGRNEQFF
TRBJ1-6 TRBD1 TRBV7-3 CASSGGPGGYSPLHF
TRBJ1-1 - TRBV4-1 CASSQGRQGLTSENTEAFF
TRBJ2-1 TRBD1 TRBV24-1 CATSDPTGQVYNEQFF
TRBJ2-1 - TRBV3-1/TRBV3-2 CASSQTASSYNEQFF
TRBJ1-3 - TRBV11-2 CASRSGWLSGNTIYF
TRBJ1-4 TRBD1 TRBV6-4 CASSDVFPVVPGQGTVEKLFF
TRBJ1-2 - TRBV9 CASSSSQGNYGYTF
TRBJ1-2 - TRBV21-1 CASSKGDRVERLNYGYTF
TRBJ1-5 TRBD1 TRBV6-5 CASSSTDRESQPQHF
TRBJ1-1 - TRBV29-1 CSVVRPGGTEAFF
TRBJ1-3 TRBD1 TRBV30 CAWDRASGNTIYF
TRBJ1-2 - TRBV5-1 CASSFEGTSTSRGYGYTF
TRBJ1-4 TRBD1 TRBV19 CASSLRQGKNEKLFF
TRBJ2-1 TRBD1 TRBV9 CASSSRQGQPYNEQFF
TRBJ2-5 - TRBV12-3/TRBV12-4 CASSSAGRETQYF
TRBJ2-3 - TRBV5-1 CASSLAGQSTQYF
TRBJ2-2 - TRBV7-2 CAITTRPTGHNTGELFF